The entry that follows covers one T cell receptor (beta chain) sequence. The clone's antigen remains unknown. One base away there is no much larger clone; base qualities are not given. Counted from cysteine to phenylalanine, this CDR3 has 13 amino acids. Just CDR3 DNA is preserved here, 39 bases in frame from base 1. CDR1 and CDR2 were assigned from the germline V gene as LGHNA and YSLEER. Between the V and J ends, shortened by 2 bases and 3 bases respectively, the junction contains 8 bases. The data are from a study of shared clonotypes between healthy human individuals (TCRdb year 2020). For context, the study as a whole: The cohort included a few men and a couple of women between 18 and 49 years of age. For each donor, CD4 naive and CD4 memory were each run on three plates, CD8 naive on two plates, and CD8 memory on one plate. To estimate repertoire size and how much clonotypes are shared between individuals, the study performed deep sequencing of blood TCR repertoires from roughly five healthy adults. To increase sequencing depth and limit assay-specific biases, different laboratories used diverse techniques to prepare libraries and sequence TCR repertoires. Each donor's leukapheresis produced roughly between roughly 0.85 and 10 billion PBMCs. What the work shows at the level of the full study, not this receptor alone: Sampling was restricted to blood, and TCR repertoires in tissues likely differ from the TCR repertoires found in blood. Because the study included only a small number of donors, the genetic and exposure-history diversity represented was limited. Rarefaction of sorted-subset datasets indicated incomplete sequencing despite the large sequencing depth. About 5% of naive CD4, around 4% of naive CD8, 2.3% of memory CD4, and roughly 0.4% of memory CD8 clonotypes were shared across several donors. Compared with non-shared clonotypes, clonotypes shared by all four sorted-subset donors had higher generation probabilities. Based on pairwise subsampling, the degree of clonotype sharing among donors was expected to be affected by sequencing depth. Naive subsets generally had larger estimated clonotype richness than memory subsets.

Using the deep immunoSEQ assay, multiplex PCR amplified TCR CDR3 regions from genomic DNA. For each cell subset, the extracted genomic DNA was distributed evenly across all wells of several immunoSEQ 96-well plates, and each plate served as one replicate. Each replicate PCR for sorted subsets received around 0.2 ug genomic DNA, equal to 28,000 or so T cell genomes. Purified libraries were measured with a Qubit 3.0 fluorometer, size-checked on a Bioanalyzer 2100, and measured again with the KAPA Library Quantification kit. Every immunoSEQ 96-well plate was sequenced on a separate single-read 150-cycle Illumina NextSeq 550 flow cell. The authors' pipeline ran thus. The immunoSEQ output contained only junctional sequences without quality scores, so filtering could not match that applied to full-length reads. To assign V/J genes and CDR3, sequences were annotated against IMGT germline references using PyIR, a Python wrapper for IgBLAST v1.9. Reads were filtered out if the reads had weak V/J assignments (E-value above 1e-6), no CDR3, stop codons, out-of-frame junctions, or ambiguous translated residues. A V3J clonotype was defined by an identical inferred V gene, J gene, and CDR3 amino acid sequence. Percentage overlap between repertoires was calculated by dividing the number of shared unique clonotypes by the size of the smaller repertoire. Richness of each repertoire was evaluated using RTK rarefaction, the Chao1 estimator, and Recon v2.1 estimates of unobserved clonotypes. OLGA was used to compute generation probabilities for all TCRbeta clonotypes that the gDNA method yielded from a few donors. TCRdb carries this immuneACCESS record with in-frame sequences only. Its versions omit some clonotypes, under half of them owing to an unresolved V gene in the studies checked, with the rest unexplained. V and J calls and clone size are given by that table; D and trimming were obtained from the DNA. Across this sample there are 1.5 million to 2.5 million clones, with about 94% seen only once. Of the sample, under 1.5% falls within the top ten clones.

CD8 naive samples were obtained by positive selection for CCR7 among CD45RO-negative cells, yielding a CD45RA+CCR7+ population from which TemRA cells were excluded. The donors were healthy, HIV-negative adults who had no recently reported acute infections or vaccinations. All donors were Caucasian adults living in Nashville, Tennessee, USA. Blood was obtained by leukapheresis, after which PBMCs were separated by Ficoll-Histopaque density gradient centrifugation and cryopreserved in liquid nitrogen vapor phase. Purity and quantity of every magnetically sorted T cell population were checked by analytical flow cytometry. Each sorted fraction had its genomic DNA isolated and then quantified by UV absorbance on a Nanodrop 2000c.

The rearranged segments are TRBV4-3 and TRBJ2-7, with no confident D gene call. The sequenced sample was naive CD8+ T cells sorted from blood. The cell subset or site label of this sample denotes: CD45RA+CCR7+. This receptor was identified in a man aged 18 to 29 in good health. The nucleotides read TGCGCCAGCAGCCAATCTCGGTTCTACGAGCAGTACTTC. It is translated as CASSQSRFYEQYF.